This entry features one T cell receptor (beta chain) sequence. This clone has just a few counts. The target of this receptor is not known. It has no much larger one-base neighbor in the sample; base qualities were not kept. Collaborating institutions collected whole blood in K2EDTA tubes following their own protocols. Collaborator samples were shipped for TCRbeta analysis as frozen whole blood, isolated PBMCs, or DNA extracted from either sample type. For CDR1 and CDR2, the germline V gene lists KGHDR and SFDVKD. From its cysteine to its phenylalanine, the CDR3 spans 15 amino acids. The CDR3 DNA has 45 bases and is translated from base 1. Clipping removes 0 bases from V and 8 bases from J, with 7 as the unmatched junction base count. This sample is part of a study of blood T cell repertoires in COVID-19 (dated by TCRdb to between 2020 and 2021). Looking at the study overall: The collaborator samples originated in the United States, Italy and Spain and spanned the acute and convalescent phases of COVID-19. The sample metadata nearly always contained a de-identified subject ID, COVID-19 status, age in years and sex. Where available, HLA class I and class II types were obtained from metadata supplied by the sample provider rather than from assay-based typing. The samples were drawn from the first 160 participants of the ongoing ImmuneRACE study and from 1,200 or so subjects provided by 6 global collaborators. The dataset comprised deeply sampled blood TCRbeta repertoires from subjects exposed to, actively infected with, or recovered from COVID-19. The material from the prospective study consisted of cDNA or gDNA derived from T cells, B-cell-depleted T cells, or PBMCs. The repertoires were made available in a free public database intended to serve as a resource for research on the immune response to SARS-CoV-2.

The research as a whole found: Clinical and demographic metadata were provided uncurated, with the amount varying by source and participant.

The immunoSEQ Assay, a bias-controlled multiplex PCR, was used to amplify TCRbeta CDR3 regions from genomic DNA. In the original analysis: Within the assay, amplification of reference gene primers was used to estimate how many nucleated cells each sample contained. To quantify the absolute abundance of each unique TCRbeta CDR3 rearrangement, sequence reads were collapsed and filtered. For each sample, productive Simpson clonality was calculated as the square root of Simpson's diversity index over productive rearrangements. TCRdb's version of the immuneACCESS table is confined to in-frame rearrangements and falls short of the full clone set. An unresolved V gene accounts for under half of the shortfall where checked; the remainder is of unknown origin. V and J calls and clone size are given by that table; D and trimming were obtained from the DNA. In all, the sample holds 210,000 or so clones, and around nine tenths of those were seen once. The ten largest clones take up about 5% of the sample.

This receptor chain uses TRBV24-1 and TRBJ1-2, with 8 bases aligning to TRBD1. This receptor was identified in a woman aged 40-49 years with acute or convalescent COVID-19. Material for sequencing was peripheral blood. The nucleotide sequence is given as TGTGCCACCAGTGATTTGTCAGGGGGCATCGGGGGCTACACCTTC. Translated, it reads CATSDLSGGIGGYTF.